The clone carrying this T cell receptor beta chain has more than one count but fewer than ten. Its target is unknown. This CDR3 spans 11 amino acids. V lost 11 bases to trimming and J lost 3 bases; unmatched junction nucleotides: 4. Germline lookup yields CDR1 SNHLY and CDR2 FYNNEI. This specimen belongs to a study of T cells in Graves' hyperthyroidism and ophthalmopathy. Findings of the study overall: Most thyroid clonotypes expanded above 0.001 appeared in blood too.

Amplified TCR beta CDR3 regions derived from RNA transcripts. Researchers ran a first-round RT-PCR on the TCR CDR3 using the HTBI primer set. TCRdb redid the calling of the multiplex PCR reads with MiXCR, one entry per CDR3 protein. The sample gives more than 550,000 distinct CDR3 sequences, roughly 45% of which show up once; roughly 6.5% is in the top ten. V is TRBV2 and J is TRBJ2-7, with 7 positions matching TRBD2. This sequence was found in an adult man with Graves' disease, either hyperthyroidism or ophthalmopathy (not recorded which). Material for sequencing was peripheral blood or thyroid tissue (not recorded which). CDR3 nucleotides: TGTGCCCGGGAGGACATCTACGAGCAGTACTTC. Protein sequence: CAREDIYEQYF.